The rows below give T cell receptor beta chains drawn from one sample of a study of T cells in Graves' hyperthyroidism and ophthalmopathy. A single record per CDR3 protein comes from TCRdb applying MiXCR to the multiplex PCR reads. In the table there are 500,000 to 650,000 distinct CDR3 sequences, over 15% of which are singletons. Sequencing was done on a sample of blood. These receptor sequences come from a woman aged 18 to 35 with Graves' ophthalmopathy. The CDR3 runs from the conserved cysteine through the conserved F or W. Fields, in order: clone size, CDR3 length, J gene, D gene, V gene, CDR3 DNA, CDR3 protein. A D gene is named only where the DNA matches it firmly. Size is stated for part of the rows, as once, few or many counts, or as a class when the clone is expanded.

>-|13|TRBJ2-7|-|TRBV5-8
TGTGCCAGCAGCTTGGTTTACTCCTACGAACAGTACTTC
CASSLVYSYEQYF
>-|15|TRBJ2-2|TRBD1|TRBV5-8
TGTGCCAGCAGCTCAAGACAGGGAGAAACCGGGGAGCTGTTTTTT
CASSSRQGETGELFF
>-|17|TRBJ1-3|-|TRBV14
TGTGCCAGCAGCCAAGCGGCGGGGAAGCTAGGAGGAAACACCATATATTTT
CASSQAAGKLGGNTIYF
>many|17|TRBJ1-1|-|TRBV5-1
TGCGCCAGCAGTATACGGGGCTCCATATCCTTTGGAACTGAAGCTTTCTTT
CASSIRGSISFGTEAFF
>few|14|TRBJ1-6|TRBD1|TRBV6-1
TGTGCCAGCAGTCCTACAGGGGGCCCTATTCCCCTCCACTTT
CASSPTGGPIPLHF
>many|15|TRBJ2-3|-|TRBV12-3/TRBV12-4
TGTGCCAGCAGTTGGAGCGGTTCGAGCACAGATACGCAGTATTTT
CASSWSGSSTDTQYF
>few|16|TRBJ1-1|-|TRBV19
TGTGCCAGTAGTATCGTGGCAGACCGAAGGGACACTGAAGCTTTCTTT
CASSIVADRRDTEAFF
>few|15|TRBJ2-7|TRBD1|TRBV6-1
TGTGCCAGCAGGGGTTCCGGGACAGCTTATTACGAGCAGTACTTC
CASRGSGTAYYEQYF
>many|13|TRBJ2-1|-|TRBV6-2/TRBV6-3
TGTGCCAGCACCCCGGGGACCTACAATGAGCAGTTCTTC
CASTPGTYNEQFF
>few|16|TRBJ2-5|-|TRBV7-9
TGTGCCAGCAGCCCCGCGACAGTACCAGACCAAGAGACCCAGTACTTC
CASSPATVPDQETQYF
>many|14|TRBJ2-1|TRBD1|TRBV20-1
TGCAGTGCGATGACCGGGACAGGGGACGTGGAGCAGTTCTTC
CSAMTGTGDVEQFF
>-|19|TRBJ2-1|-|TRBV28
TGTGCCAGCAGTTTAGGTTTGGCACGAGGGGTTGGCTCCTACAATGAGCAGTTCTTC
CASSLGLARGVGSYNEQFF
>many|14|TRBJ1-2|-|TRBV7-2
TGTGCCAGCAGCTCCTCACGCCCGACCTATGGCTACACCTTC
CASSSSRPTYGYTF
>-|15|TRBJ2-1|TRBD1|TRBV27
TGTGCCAGCAGTTGGGACAGGGGGTCGGTCAATGAGCAGTTCTTC
CASSWDRGSVNEQFF
>-|17|TRBJ2-1|-|TRBV28
TGTGCCAGCAGTTTAGCCCCCGCGCAGGGCTCCTACAATGAGCAGTTCTTC
CASSLAPAQGSYNEQFF
>many|15|TRBJ2-1|TRBD2|TRBV10-3
TGTGCCATCAGTGGGACTAGCGCATCCTACAATGAGCAGTTCTTC
CAISGTSASYNEQFF
>-|14|TRBJ2-7|TRBD2|TRBV4-3
TGCGCCAGCAGCTCGGGACTAGCGGTGTACGAGCAGTACTTC
CASSSGLAVYEQYF
>many|15|TRBJ1-5|TRBD1|TRBV2
TGTGCCAGCAGTGAAGGACAGGGCAGCAATCAGCCCCAGCATTTT
CASSEGQGSNQPQHF
>many|14|TRBJ2-1|TRBD1|TRBV2
TGTGCCAGCAGGGGGACAGGGGCGTACAATGAGCAGTTCTTC
CASRGTGAYNEQFF
>many|15|TRBJ2-7|TRBD2|TRBV27
TGTGCCAGCAGTTTACTGGCTAGCGGGAGCTACGAGCAGTACTTC
CASSLLASGSYEQYF
>-|13|TRBJ2-7|-|TRBV4-1
TGCGCCAGCAGCCGAGGCCAGGCAAACGAGCAGTACTTC
CASSRGQANEQYF
>many|13|TRBJ1-1|-|TRBV6-5
TGTGCCAGCAGTTACGAGGGGCACACTGAAGCTTTCTTT
CASSYEGHTEAFF
>-|15|TRBJ2-5|-|TRBV15
TGTGCCACCAGCAGAGATGAAGGGGCCGTGGAGACCCAGTACTTC
CATSRDEGAVETQYF
>few|19|TRBJ2-2|-|TRBV6-5
TGTGCCAGCAGTTACTCGAGTCAGGGAGACCTGGCGAACACCGGGGAGCTGTTTTTT
CASSYSSQGDLANTGELFF
>many|13|TRBJ2-4|-|TRBV30
TGTGCCTGGAGTGACAGGGTTGGAAACATTCAGTACTTC
CAWSDRVGNIQYF
>-|13|TRBJ1-2|-|TRBV7-9
TGTGCCAGCAGCTGGGACCCATCCTATGGCTACACCTTC
CASSWDPSYGYTF
>-|15|TRBJ2-3|TRBD2|TRBV11-3
TGTGCCAGCAATGAGGCGGGAGGAGGCCCAGATACGCAGTATTTT
CASNEAGGGPDTQYF
>many|13|TRBJ1-4|TRBD1|TRBV20-1
TGCAGTGCTACGGGACAGGGGGCTTCAAAACTGTTTTTT
CSATGQGASKLFF
>-|16|TRBJ2-3|TRBD1|TRBV24-1
TGTGCCACCAGTGATAGCCGGGACAGGTACACAGATACGCAGTATTTT
CATSDSRDRYTDTQYF
>many|15|TRBJ1-5|TRBD1|TRBV28
TGTGCCAGCAGTTCCTCAGGGGGAAGCAATCAGCCCCAGCATTTT
CASSSSGGSNQPQHF
>many|15|TRBJ2-5|-|TRBV7-6
TGTGCCAGCAGCCAACCGGGGGGCAGGCAAGAGACCCAGTACTTC
CASSQPGGRQETQYF
>many|17|TRBJ1-5|TRBD1|TRBV27
TGTGCCAGCAGTTTACGGGCAGGGGGAGGCCTACGGCAGCCCCAGCATTTT
CASSLRAGGGLRQPQHF